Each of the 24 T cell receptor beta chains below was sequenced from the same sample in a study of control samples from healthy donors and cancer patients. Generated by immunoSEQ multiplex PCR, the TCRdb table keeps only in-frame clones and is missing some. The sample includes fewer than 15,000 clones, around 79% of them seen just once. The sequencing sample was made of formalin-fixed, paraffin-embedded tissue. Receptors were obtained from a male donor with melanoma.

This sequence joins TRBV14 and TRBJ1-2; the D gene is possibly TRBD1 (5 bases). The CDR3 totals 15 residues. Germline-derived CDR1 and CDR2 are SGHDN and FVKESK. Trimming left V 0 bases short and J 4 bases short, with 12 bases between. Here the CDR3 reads CASSQEWGSVYGYTF. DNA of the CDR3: TGTGCCAGCAGCCAAGAATGGGGCAGCGTCTATGGCTACACCTTC.

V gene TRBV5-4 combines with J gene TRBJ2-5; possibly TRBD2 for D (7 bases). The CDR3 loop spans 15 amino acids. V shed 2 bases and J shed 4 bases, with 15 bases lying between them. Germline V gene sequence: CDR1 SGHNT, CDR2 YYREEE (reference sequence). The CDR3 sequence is CASSFGGPSRETQYF. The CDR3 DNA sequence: TGTGCCAGCAGCTTCGGGGGGCCGTCGAGAGAGACCCAGTACTTC.

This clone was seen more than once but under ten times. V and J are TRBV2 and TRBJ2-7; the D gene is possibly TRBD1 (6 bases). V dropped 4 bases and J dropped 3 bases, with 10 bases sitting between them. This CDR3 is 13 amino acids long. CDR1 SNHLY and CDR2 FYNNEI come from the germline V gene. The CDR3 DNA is TGTGCCAGCAGTGGGGGACATGACTACGAGCAGTACTTC. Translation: CASSGGHDYEQYF.

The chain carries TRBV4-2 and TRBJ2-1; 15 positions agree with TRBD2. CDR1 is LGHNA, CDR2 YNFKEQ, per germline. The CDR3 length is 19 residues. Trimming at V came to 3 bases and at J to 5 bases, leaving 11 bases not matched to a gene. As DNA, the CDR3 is TGTGCCAGCAGCCACTTTCCCGGGACTAGCGGGGGGCCTAACAATGAGCAGTTCTTC. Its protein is CASSHFPGTSGGPNNEQFF.

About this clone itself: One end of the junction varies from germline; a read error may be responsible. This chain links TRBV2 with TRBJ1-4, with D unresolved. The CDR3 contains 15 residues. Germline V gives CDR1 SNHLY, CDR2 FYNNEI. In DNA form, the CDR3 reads TGTGCCAACAGTGAAGAGGGTCAAGCTAATGAAAAACTGTTTTTT. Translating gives CANSEEGQANEKLFF.

This CDR3 reads CASSPRTSRDEQFF. The CDR3 nucleotides are TGTGCCAGCAGCCCCCGGACTAGCCGCGATGAGCAGTTCTTC. The rearrangement joins TRBV9 to TRBJ2-1; 8 bases map to TRBD2. V shed 4 bases and J 8 bases; nucleotides not matched to a gene: 8. Germline V gene lookup returns CDR1 SGDLS and CDR2 YYNGEE. The CDR3 is made up of 14 amino acids.

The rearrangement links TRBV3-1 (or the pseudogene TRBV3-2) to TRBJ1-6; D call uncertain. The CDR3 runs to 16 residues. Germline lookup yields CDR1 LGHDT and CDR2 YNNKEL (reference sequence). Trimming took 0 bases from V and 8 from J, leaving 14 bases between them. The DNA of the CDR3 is TGTGCCAGCAGCCAAGATCTGCGATCGATTTATTCACCCCTCCACTTT. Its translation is CASSQDLRSIYSPLHF.

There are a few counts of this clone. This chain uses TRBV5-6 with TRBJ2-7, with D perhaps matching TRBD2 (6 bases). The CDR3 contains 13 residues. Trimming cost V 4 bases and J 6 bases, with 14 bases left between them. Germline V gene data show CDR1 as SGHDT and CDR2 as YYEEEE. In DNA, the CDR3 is TGTGCCAGCAGCCAACACGGGGGAGGCGAGCAGTACTTC. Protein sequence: CASSQHGGGEQYF.

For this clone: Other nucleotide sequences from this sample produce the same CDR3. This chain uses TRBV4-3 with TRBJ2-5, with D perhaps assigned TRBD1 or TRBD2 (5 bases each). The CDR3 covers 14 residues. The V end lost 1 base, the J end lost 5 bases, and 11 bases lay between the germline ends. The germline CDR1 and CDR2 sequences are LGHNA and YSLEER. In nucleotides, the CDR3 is TGCGCCAGCAGCCAAGGGGACGGGGACGAGACCCAGTACTTC. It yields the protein CASSQGDGDETQYF.

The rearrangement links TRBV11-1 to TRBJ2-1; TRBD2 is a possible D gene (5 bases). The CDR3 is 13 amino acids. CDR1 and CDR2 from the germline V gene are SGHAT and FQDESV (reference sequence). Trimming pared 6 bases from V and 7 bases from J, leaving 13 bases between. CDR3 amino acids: CASREVGRNEQFF. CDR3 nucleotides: TGTGCCAGCAGGGAGGTGGGCAGGAATGAGCAGTTCTTC.

The CDR3 here is CASSRTTGYNEQFF. The CDR3 DNA reads as TGTGCCAGCAGTCGTACGACCGGATACAATGAGCAGTTCTTC. The chain employs TRBV6-5 and TRBJ2-1; D gene unclear. From germline, CDR1 is MNHEY and CDR2 SVGAGI. V was pared by 5 bases and J by 4 bases, with 12 bases between. This CDR3 is 14 amino acids long.

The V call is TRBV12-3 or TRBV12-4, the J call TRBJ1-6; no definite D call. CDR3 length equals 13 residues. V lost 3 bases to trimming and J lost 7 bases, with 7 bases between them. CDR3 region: CASSLSRNSPLHF. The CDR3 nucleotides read TGTGCCAGCAGTTTGAGTAGAAATTCACCCCTCCACTTT.

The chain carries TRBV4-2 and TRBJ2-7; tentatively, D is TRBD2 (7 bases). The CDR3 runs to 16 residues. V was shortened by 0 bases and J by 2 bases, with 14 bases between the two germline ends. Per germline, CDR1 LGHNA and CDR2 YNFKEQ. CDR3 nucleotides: TGTGCCAGCAGCCAAGAGGGGGCAAGCGGGGCCTACGAGCAGTACTTC. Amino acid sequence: CASSQEGASGAYEQYF.

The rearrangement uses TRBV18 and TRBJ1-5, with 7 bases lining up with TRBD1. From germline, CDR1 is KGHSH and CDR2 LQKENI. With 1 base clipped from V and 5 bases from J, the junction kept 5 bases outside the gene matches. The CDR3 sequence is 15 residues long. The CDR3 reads CASSPQGQAYQPQHF. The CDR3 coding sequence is TGTGCCAGCTCACCACAAGGACAGGCCTATCAGCCCCAGCATTTT.

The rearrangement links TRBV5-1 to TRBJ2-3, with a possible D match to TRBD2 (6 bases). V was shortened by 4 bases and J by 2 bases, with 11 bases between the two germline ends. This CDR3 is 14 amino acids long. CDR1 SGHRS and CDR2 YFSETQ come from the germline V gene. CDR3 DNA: TGCGCCAGCAGCGGCGGGACGCCCACAGATACGCAGTATTTT. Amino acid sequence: CASSGGTPTDTQYF.

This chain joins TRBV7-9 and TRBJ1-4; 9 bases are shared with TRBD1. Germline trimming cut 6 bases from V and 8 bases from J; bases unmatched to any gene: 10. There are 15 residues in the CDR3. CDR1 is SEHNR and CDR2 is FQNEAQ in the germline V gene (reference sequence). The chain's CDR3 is CASSKPGTGNEKLFF. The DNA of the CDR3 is TGTGCCAGCAGTAAACCCGGGACAGGGAACGAAAAACTGTTTTTT.

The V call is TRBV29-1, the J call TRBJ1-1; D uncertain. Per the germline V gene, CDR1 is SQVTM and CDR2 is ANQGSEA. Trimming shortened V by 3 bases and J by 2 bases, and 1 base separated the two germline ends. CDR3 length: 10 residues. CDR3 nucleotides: TGCAGCGTTGATAACACTGAAGCTTTCTTT. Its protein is CSVDNTEAFF. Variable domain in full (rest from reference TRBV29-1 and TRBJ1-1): SAVISQKPSRDICQRGTSLTIQCQVDSQVTMMFWYRQQPGQSLTLIATANQGSEATYESGFVIDKFPISRPNLTFSTLTVSNMSPEDSSIYLCSVDNTEAFFGQGTRLTVV.

Here the CDR3 DNA reads TGCGCCAGCAGCCGCGAGGACGGAGGGGCGGGAGGAAACACCATATATTTT. As protein: CASSREDGGAGGNTIYF. V gene TRBV4-1 combines with J gene TRBJ1-3; D perhaps matches TRBD1 (5 bases). Germline CDR1 MGHRA, CDR2 YSYEKL. Between the trimmed V and J ends, which lost 4 bases and 4 bases, there was a span of 20 bases. The CDR3 sequence is 17 residues long.

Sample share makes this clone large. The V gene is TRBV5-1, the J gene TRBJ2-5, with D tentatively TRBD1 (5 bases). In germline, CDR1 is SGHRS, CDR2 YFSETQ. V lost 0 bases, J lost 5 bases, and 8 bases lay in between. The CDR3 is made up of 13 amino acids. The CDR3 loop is CASSLGSGETQYF. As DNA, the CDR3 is TGCGCCAGCAGCTTGGGTTCAGGGGAGACCCAGTACTTC. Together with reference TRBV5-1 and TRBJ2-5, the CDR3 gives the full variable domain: KAGVTQTPRYLIKTRGQQVTLSCSPISGHRSVSWYQQTPGQGLQFLFEYFSETQRNKGNFPGRFSGRQFSNSRSEMNVSTLELGDSALYLCASSLGSGETQYFGPGTRLLVL.

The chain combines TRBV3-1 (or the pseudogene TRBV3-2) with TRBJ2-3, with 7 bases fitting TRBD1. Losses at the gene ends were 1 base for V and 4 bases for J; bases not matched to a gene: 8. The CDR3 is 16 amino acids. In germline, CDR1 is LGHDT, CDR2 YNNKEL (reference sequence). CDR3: CASSQATGWESDTQYF. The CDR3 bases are TGTGCCAGCAGCCAAGCGACAGGGTGGGAATCAGATACGCAGTATTTT.

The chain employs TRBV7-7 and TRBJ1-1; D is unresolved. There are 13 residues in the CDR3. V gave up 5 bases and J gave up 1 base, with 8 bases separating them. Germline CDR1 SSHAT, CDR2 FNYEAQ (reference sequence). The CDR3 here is CASSPLGNTEAFF. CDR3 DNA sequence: TGTGCCAGCAGCCCTCTTGGGAACACTGAAGCTTTCTTT.

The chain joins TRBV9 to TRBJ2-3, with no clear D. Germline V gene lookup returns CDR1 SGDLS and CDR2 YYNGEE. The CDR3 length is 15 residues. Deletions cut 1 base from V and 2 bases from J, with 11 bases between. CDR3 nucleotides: TGTGCCAGCAGCGTAATAGGTACCAACACAGATACGCAGTATTTT. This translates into CASSVIGTNTDTQYF. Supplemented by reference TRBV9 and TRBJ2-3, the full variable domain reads DSGVTQTPKHLITATGQRVTLRCSPRSGDLSVYWYQQSLDQGLQFLIQYYNGEERAKGNILERFSAQQFPDLHSELNLSSLELGDSALYFCASSVIGTNTDTQYFGPGTRLTVL.

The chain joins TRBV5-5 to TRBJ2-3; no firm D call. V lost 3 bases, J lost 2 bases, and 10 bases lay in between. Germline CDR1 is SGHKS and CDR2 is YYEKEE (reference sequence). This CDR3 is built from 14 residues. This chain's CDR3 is CASSSQPTTDTQYF. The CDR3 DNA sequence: TGTGCCAGCAGCTCCCAACCTACCACAGATACGCAGTATTTT.

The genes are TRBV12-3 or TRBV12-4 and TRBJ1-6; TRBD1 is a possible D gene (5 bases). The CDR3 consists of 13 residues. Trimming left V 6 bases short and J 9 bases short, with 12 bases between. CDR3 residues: CASRVTDTSPLHF. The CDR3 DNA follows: TGTGCCAGCAGAGTGACAGACACTTCACCCCTCCACTTT.